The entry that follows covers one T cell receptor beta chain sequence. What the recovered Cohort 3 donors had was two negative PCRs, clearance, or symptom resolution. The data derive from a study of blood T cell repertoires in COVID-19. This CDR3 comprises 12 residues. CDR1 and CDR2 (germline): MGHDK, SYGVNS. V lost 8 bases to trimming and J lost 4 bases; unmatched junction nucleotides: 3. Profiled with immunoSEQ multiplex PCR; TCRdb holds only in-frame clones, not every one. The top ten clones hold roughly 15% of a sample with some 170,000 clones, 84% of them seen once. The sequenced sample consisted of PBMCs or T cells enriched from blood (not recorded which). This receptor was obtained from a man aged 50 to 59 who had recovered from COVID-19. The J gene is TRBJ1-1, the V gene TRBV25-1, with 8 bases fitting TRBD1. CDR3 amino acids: CASRQGFTEAFF. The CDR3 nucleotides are TGTGCCAGCCGACAGGGGTTCACTGAAGCTTTCTTT.